This paragraph covers one T cell receptor (beta chain) sequence. TCRdb keeps only in-frame clones here, not all; method: immunoSEQ multiplex PCR. The sample records a few thousand clones, about 81% being singletons. The CDR3 consists of 16 residues. Trimming shortened V by 7 bases and J by 7 bases, and 20 bases separated the two germline ends. Germline values: CDR1 MNHEY, CDR2 SMNVEV (reference sequence). The record originates from a study of T cell repertoires in ileal Crohn's disease. Sequencing used ileal tissue. This clonotype was sampled from an adult with Crohn's disease. The chain combines TRBV27 with TRBJ1-6; D call uncertain. The CDR3 protein is CASNSLGDGVNSPLHF. CDR3 DNA: TGTGCCAGCAATAGTTTGGGAGACGGGGTGAATTCACCCCTCCACTTT.